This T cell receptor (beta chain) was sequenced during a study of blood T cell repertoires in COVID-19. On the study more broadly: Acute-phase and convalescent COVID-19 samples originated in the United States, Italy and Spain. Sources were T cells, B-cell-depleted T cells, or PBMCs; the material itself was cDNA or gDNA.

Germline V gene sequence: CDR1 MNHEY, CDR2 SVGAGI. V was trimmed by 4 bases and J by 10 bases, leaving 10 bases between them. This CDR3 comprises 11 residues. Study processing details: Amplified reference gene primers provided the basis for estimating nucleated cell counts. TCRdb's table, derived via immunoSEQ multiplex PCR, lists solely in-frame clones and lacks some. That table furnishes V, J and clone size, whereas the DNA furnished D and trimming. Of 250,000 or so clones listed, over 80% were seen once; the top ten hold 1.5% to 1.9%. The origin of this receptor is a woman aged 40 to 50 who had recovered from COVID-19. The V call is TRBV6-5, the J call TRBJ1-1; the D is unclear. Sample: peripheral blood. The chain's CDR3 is CASSLGLAAFF. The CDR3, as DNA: TGTGCCAGCAGTTTAGGACTTGCAGCTTTCTTT.